This is a list of T cell receptor beta chains from one sample in a study of blood T cells in healthy people across ages. One entry per CDR3 protein results from TCRdb running MiXCR on the 5' RACE reads. The table includes fewer than 650,000 distinct CDR3 sequences, about 27% detected once. This same sample was also part of a study on T cells of mothers and their children.

Sequenced sample: blood. These receptors all come from a boy between 2 and 10 years old in good health. The CDR3 runs from the conserved cysteine through the conserved F or W.

CDR3: CASSEQDEQYF
V: TRBV2
length: 11

CDR3: CASRFSDASYEQYF
V: TRBV5-1
length: 14

CDR3: CASSHLFAFSYNEQFF
V: TRBV7-2
length: 16

CDR3: CASSLEGRDHGYTF
V: TRBV7-2
length: 14

CDR3: CASSQDFRGNYGYTF
V: TRBV3-1
length: 15

CDR3: CATSRDRAEAFF
V: TRBV15
length: 12

CDR3: CSVRGQGPYEQYF
V: TRBV29-1
length: 13

CDR3: CASSYINPPGQGTYEQYF
V: TRBV6-2/TRBV6-3
length: 18

CDR3: CSFRAETQYF
V: TRBV29-1
length: 10

CDR3: CASSIPMLGGYTF
V: TRBV19
length: 13